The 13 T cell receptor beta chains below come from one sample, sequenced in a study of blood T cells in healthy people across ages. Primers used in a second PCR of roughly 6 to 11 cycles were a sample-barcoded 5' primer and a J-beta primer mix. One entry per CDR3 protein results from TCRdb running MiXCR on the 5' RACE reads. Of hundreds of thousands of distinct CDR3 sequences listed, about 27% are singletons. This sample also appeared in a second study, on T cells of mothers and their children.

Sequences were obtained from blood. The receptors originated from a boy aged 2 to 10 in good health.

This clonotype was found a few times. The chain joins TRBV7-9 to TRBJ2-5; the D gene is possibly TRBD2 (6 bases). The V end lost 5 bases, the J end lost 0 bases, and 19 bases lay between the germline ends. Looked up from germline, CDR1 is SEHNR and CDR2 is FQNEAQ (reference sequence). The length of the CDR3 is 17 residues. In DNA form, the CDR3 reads TGTGCCAGCAGCCCCAAGGCGGGAACGATGTACCAAGAGACCCAGTACTTC. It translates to CASSPKAGTMYQETQYF.

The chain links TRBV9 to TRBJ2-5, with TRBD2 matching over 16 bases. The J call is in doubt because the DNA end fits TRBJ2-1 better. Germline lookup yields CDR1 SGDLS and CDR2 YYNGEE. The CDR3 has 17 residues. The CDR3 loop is CASSALGLAGGRDEQFF. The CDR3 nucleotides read TGTGCCAGCAGCGCGTTGGGACTAGCGGGAGGGCGGGATGAGCAGTTCTTC.

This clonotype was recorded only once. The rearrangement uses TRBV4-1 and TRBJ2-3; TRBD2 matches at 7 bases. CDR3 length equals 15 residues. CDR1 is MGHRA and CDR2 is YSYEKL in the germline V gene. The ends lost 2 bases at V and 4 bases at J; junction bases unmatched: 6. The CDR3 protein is CASSQLAGVPDTQYF. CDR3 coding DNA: TGCGCCAGCAGCCAATTGGCGGGAGTGCCAGATACGCAGTATTTT.

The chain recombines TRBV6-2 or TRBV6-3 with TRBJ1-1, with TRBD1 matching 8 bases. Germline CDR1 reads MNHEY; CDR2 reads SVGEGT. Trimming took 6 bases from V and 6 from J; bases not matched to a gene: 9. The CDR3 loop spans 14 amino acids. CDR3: CASRKGQVVAEAFF. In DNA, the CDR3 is TGTGCCAGCAGAAAGGGACAGGTGGTCGCTGAAGCTTTCTTT.

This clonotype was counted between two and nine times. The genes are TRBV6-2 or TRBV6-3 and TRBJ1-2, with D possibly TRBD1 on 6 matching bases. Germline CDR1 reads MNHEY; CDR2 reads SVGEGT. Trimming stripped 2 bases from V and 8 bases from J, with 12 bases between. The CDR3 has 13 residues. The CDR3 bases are TGTGCCAGCAGTTACGTCAGGGGATACGGCTACACCTTC. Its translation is CASSYVRGYGYTF.

Written as DNA, the CDR3 is TGTGCCAGCAGCCTTAGGACTAGCGGGAGTTGGAAGGAGGAGACCCAGTACTTC. It codes for CASSLRTSGSWKEETQYF. V gene TRBV11-2 combines with J gene TRBJ2-1, with 13 bases fitting TRBD2. Matching the DNA end better, TRBJ2-5 makes the J call doubtful. Per germline, CDR1 SGHAT and CDR2 FQNNGV. This CDR3 has 18 amino acids.

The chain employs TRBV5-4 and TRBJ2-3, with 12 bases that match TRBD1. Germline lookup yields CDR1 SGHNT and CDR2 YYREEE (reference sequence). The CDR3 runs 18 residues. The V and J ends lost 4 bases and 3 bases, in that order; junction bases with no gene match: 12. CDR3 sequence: CASSATGTGGAGTDTQYF. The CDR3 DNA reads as TGTGCCAGCAGCGCAACCGGGACAGGGGGCGCGGGAACAGATACGCAGTATTTT.

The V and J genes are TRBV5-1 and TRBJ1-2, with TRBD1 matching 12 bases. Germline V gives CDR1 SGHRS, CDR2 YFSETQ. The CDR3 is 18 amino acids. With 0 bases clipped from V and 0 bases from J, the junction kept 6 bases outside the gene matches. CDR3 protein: CASSLEGDRGPSNYGYTF. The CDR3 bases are TGCGCCAGCAGCTTGGAAGGGGACAGGGGGCCGTCTAACTATGGCTACACCTTC.

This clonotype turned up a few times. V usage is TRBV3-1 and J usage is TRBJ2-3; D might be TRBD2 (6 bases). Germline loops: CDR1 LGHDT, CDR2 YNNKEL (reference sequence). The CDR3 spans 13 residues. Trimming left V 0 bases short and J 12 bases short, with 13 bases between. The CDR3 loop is CASSQDLTSTQYF. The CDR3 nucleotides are TGTGCCAGCAGCCAAGACCTGACTAGTACCCAGTATTTT.

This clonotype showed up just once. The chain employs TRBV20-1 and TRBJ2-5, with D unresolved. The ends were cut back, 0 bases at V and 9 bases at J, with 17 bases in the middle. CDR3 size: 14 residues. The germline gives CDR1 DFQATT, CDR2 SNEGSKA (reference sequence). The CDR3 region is CSARDTSLSRSQYF. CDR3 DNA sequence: TGCAGTGCTAGAGATACGTCTCTGTCAAGGTCCCAGTACTTC.

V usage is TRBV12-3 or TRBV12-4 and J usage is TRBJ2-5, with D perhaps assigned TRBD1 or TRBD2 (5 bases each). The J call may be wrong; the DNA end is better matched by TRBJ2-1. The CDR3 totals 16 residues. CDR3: CASSFSGGRGYNEQFF. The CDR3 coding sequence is TGTGCCAGCAGTTTTAGTGGGGGACGGGGCTACAATGAGCAGTTCTTC.

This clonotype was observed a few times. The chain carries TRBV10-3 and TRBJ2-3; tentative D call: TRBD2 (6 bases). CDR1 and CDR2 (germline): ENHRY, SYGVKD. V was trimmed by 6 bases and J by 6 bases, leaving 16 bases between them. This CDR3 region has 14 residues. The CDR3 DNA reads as TGTGCCATCAGACCGGGGGAGGCGGATGATACGCAGTATTTT. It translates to CAIRPGEADDTQYF.

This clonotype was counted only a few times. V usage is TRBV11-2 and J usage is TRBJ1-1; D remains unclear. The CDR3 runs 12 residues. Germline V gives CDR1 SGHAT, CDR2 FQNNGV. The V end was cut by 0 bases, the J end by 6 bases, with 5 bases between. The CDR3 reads CASSLDMAEAFF. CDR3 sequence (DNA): TGTGCCAGCAGCTTAGATATGGCTGAAGCTTTCTTT.